The T cell receptor (beta chain) under discussion was sequenced for a study of cytomegalovirus exposure and HLA in healthy donors. The CDR3 consists of 16 residues. Trimming cost V 1 base and J 0 bases, with 10 bases left between them. Germline V gene data show CDR1 as SNHLY and CDR2 as FYNNEI. The primer mix had 60 Vbeta and 13 Jbeta primers. Generated by immunoSEQ multiplex PCR, the TCRdb table keeps only in-frame clones and is missing some. The sample yields 85,000 to 110,000 clones, 65% to 85% seen once. The sample consisted of PBMCs. The receptor comes from a man between 45 and 60 years old in good health and CMV-seropositive. This chain joins TRBV2 and TRBJ1-3; D ambiguous. The DNA of the CDR3 is TGTGCCAGCAGTGAAGACTCACAGAGCTCTGGAAACACCATATATTTT. This codes for CASSEDSQSSGNTIYF.